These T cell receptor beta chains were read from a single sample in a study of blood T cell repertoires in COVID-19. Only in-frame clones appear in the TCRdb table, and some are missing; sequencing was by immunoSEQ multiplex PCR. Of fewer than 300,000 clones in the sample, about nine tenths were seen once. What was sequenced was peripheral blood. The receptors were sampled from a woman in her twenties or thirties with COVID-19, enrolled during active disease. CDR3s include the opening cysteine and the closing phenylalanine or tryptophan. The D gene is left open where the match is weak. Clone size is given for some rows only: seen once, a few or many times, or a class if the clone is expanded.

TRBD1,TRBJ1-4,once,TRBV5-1,TGCGCCAGCAGCTTAGGACAGGGGAGAGCTAATGAAAAACTGTTTTTT,CASSLGQGRANEKLFF
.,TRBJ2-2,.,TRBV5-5,TGTGCCAGCAGCAGCTCAGGGGAGCTGTTTTTT,CASSSSGELFF
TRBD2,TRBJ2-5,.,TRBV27,TGTGCCACCTCGGGGGGAGAGACCCAGTACTTC,CATSGGETQYF
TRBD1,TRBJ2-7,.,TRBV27,TGTGCCAGCAAAGGGCACTGGGACAGGGACTACGAGCAGTACTTC,CASKGHWDRDYEQYF
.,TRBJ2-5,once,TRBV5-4,TGTGCCAGCAGCTTGGCCGGCACAGTACAAGAGACCCAGTACTTC,CASSLAGTVQETQYF
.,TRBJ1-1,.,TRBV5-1,TGCGCCAGCAGCTTGGACCCGGCTGAAGCTTTCTTT,CASSLDPAEAFF
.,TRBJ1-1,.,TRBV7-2,TGTGCCAGCAGCTTAGATGGCAGGATGAACACTGAAGCTTTCTTT,CASSLDGRMNTEAFF
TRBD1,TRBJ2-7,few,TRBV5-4,TGTGCCAGCAGCTCACACAGGGGGCCCAACGAGCAGTACTTC,CASSSHRGPNEQYF
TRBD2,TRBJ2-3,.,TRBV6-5,TGTGCCAGCAAGACTAGCAGCACAGATACGCAGTATTTT,CASKTSSTDTQYF
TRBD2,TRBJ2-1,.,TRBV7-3,TGTGCCAGCAGCTTCGGACTAGCGGGAAACAATGAGCAGTTCTTC,CASSFGLAGNNEQFF
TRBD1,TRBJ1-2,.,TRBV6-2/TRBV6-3,TGTGCCAGCAGTTCCCGAGGGACAGGGGGCAATGGCTACACCTTC,CASSSRGTGGNGYTF
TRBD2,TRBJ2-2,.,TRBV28,TGTGCCAGCAAGCGGGAGGGCCTAACCGGGGAGCTGTTTTTT,CASKREGLTGELFF
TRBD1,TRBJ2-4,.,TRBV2,TGTGCCAGCAGTGGACCGGACAGGGAGAGAAACATTCAGTACTTC,CASSGPDRERNIQYF
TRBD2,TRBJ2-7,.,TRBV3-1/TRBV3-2,TGTGCCAGCAGCCAGGGACTAGCGGGAGGGCGGTCCTACGAGCAGTACTTC,CASSQGLAGGRSYEQYF
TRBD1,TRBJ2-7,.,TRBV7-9,TGTGCCAGCAGCTCCGGATGGACAGGGGGCGACGAGCAGTACTTC,CASSSGWTGGDEQYF
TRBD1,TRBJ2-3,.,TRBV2,TGTGCCAGCAGCACGGGACAGGGAATGTATACGCAGTATTTT,CASSTGQGMYTQYF
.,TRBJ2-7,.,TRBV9,TGTGCCAGCAGCCCATTAGGACAGCTCCAGTATGCCGAGCAGTACTTC,CASSPLGQLQYAEQYF
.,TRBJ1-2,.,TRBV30,TGTGCCTGGAGTGTCCATGCGGGGGTCGGCTACACCTTC,CAWSVHAGVGYTF
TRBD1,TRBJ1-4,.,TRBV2,TGTGCCAGCAGTGAAGGACAGGGGGCGAATGAAAAACTGTTTTTT,CASSEGQGANEKLFF
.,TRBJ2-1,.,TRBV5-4,TGTGCCAGCAGCTTGGCGGCTAGCGTGAGGAATGAGCAGTTCTTC,CASSLAASVRNEQFF
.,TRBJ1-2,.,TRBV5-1,TGCGCCAGCAGCTTGTTTTCGACAGTGCCTAACTATGGCTACACCTTC,CASSLFSTVPNYGYTF
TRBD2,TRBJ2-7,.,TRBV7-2,TGTGCCAGCAGCTCGGGACTAGCTCCGTACGAGCAGTACTTC,CASSSGLAPYEQYF
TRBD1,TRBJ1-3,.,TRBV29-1,TGCAGCGTTGAGTGGGGGGACAGAAGTAGAAACACCATATATTTT,CSVEWGDRSRNTIYF
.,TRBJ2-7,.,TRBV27,TGTGCCAGCCTTTACCGAAGCGGCGAGCAGTACTTC,CASLYRSGEQYF
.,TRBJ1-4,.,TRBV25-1,TGTGCCAGCAGTGAATGGGGCGGAGGAGGGGAAAAACTGTTTTTT,CASSEWGGGGEKLFF
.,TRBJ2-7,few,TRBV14,TGTGCCAGCAGCCAAGATGTCAGTCCCGGGTACTCCTACGAGCAGTACTTC,CASSQDVSPGYSYEQYF
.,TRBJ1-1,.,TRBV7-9,TGTGCCAGCAGCGCGGGGGGAGACGGAATGAACACTGAAGCTTTCTTT,CASSAGGDGMNTEAFF
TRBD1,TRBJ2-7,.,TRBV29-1,TGCAGCGTTGTGTCCCAGGGGGCCAGCTACGAGCAGTACTTC,CSVVSQGASYEQYF
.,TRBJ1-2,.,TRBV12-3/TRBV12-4,TGTGCCAGCAGCCCCCAGATCGGAGATGGCTACACCTTC,CASSPQIGDGYTF
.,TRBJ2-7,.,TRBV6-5,TGTGCCTCTACTCCGAAGGGGTCCCACGAGCAGTACTTC,CASTPKGSHEQYF
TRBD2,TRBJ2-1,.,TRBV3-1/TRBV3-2,TGTGCCAGCAGCCTGACTAGCGGCAACAATGAGCAGTTCTTC,CASSLTSGNNEQFF
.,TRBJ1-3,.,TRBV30,TGTGCCTGGAGCGTAACCCTGGGGGCAGGGAATGGAAACACCATATATTTT,CAWSVTLGAGNGNTIYF